The clone carrying this TCR beta chain has a handful of counts. The authors reverse transcribed all of the isolated RNA, so sequencing captured expressed TCRB transcripts. Sequencing used immunoSEQ multiplex PCR; TCRdb keeps in-frame clones, though not all of them. The table records more than 130,000 clones, about 7% of them present only once. V shed 2 bases and J 0 bases; nucleotides not matched to a gene: 6. CDR3 length: 16 amino acids. Germline V gives CDR1 SGHNT, CDR2 YYREEE (reference sequence). The data derive from a study of beta chain features in type 1 diabetes. Study background: The samples had 100 million to 140 million sorted cells examined in all.

The sample consisted of central memory CD4+ T cells from blood. This TCR was recovered from a woman in her twenties or thirties in good health. The chain has TRBV5-4 and TRBJ2-7; 9 nucleotides agree with TRBD2. The CDR3 DNA reads TGTGCCAGCAGCTTCGGGACTAGCAGAAGCTCCTACGAGCAGTACTTC. This sequence encodes CASSFGTSRSSYEQYF.